Shown below are 17 T cell receptor beta chains from a single sample sequenced in a study of blood T cell repertoires in COVID-19. Clones were sequenced by immunoSEQ multiplex PCR, and TCRdb holds only the in-frame ones, with some missing. The sample carries approximately 70,000 clones, about 80% recorded once. Sequences were obtained from peripheral blood. The receptors originated from a woman in her seventies with acute or convalescent COVID-19.

This sequence joins TRBV25-1 and TRBJ2-1; TRBD2 matches at 15 bases. The CDR3 has 16 amino acids. The germline V gene has CDR1 MGHDK and CDR2 SYGVNS. J lost 9 bases, V lost 5 bases, and 8 bases had no gene match. The CDR3 here is CASSSFLGLAGGEQFF. In nucleotides, the CDR3 is TGTGCCAGCAGTAGCTTCTTGGGACTAGCGGGAGGTGAGCAGTTCTTC. Full variable domain (missing parts from reference TRBV25-1 and TRBJ2-1): EADIYQTPRYLVIGTGKKITLECSQTMGHDKMYWYQQDPGMELHLIHYSYGVNSTEKGDLSSESTVSRIRTEHFPLTLESARPSHTSQYLCASSSFLGLAGGEQFFGPGTRLTVL.

This rearrangement joins TRBV19 to TRBJ2-2, with D hard to call. Trimming pared 1 base from V and 8 bases from J, leaving 8 bases between. The CDR3 contains 13 residues. Germline V gene lookup returns CDR1 LNHDA and CDR2 SQIVND (reference sequence). The CDR3 nucleotides read TGTGCCAGTAGTATAGGAGCCGTGGGGGAGCTGTTTTTT. Amino acids: CASSIGAVGELFF. Variable domain in full (rest from reference TRBV19 and TRBJ2-2): DGGITQSPKYLFRKEGQNVTLSCEQNLNHDAMYWYRQDPGQGLRLIYYSQIVNDFQKGDIAEGYSVSREKKESFPLTVTSAQKNPTAFYLCASSIGAVGELFFGEGSRLTVL.

The chain is built from TRBV7-9 and TRBJ1-5, with 9 bases matching TRBD1. The CDR3 spans 16 residues. Germline V CDR1 and CDR2: SEHNR, FQNEAQ (reference sequence). V lost 1 base to trimming and J lost 2 bases; unmatched junction nucleotides: 3. The CDR3 coding sequence is TGTGCCAGCAGCTTAGGGACAGGGGCCGGCAATCAGCCCCAGCATTTT. It encodes CASSLGTGAGNQPQHF.

This clone was found once. V gene TRBV6-6 combines with J gene TRBJ2-7, with D uncertain. CDR1 MNHNY and CDR2 SVGAGI come from the germline V gene (reference sequence). V lost 5 bases and J lost 5, with 16 bases in between. There are 14 residues in the CDR3. CDR3 residues: CASSRDGSRDEQYF. The CDR3 nucleotides are TGTGCCAGCAGTCGTGACGGGTCGCGAGACGAGCAGTACTTC.

This chain uses TRBV5-4 with TRBJ2-2, with TRBD1 matching over 9 bases. The CDR3 totals 17 residues. Germline V gives CDR1 SGHNT, CDR2 YYREEE (reference sequence). J gave up 6 bases and V 2 bases, and 11 bases lay outside the gene matches. The CDR3 bases are TGTGCCAGCAGCTTCGGGGGGACAGGGTCTAAAGCCGGGGAGCTGTTTTTT. Translating it yields CASSFGGTGSKAGELFF.

This clone was observed once. This chain joins TRBV7-2 and TRBJ2-1, with 12 bases lining up with TRBD2. V lost 5 bases, J lost 7 bases, and 9 bases stayed unmatched. The CDR3 totals 16 residues. Germline loops: CDR1 SGHTA, CDR2 FQGNSA. CDR3 DNA sequence: TGTGCCAGCAGCCCAGGCGGGACTAGCGGGCGAAATGAGCAGTTCTTC. Translation: CASSPGGTSGRNEQFF.

This clone was detected once. The rearrangement uses TRBV28 and TRBJ1-1, with TRBD1 as a possible D gene (5 bases). Germline V gene data show CDR1 as MDHEN and CDR2 as SYDVKM. The CDR3 spans 17 residues. The germline V and J ends were trimmed by 5 bases and 0 bases, with 19 bases remaining between them. CDR3 region: CASSRLLSYRLNTEAFF. CDR3 DNA: TGTGCCAGCAGTCGCCTCCTGTCCTACAGGTTGAACACTGAAGCTTTCTTT.

The V and J genes are TRBV28 and TRBJ2-5; 13 bases align to TRBD2. The CDR3 covers 18 residues. With 6 bases clipped from V and 1 base from J, the junction kept 11 bases outside the gene matches. Per germline, CDR1 MDHEN and CDR2 SYDVKM. CDR3 DNA: TGTGCCAGCAGCCCGGGGACTAGCGGGGCGGTGGCCCAAGAGACCCAGTACTTC. Protein product: CASSPGTSGAVAQETQYF.

The chain combines TRBV4-3 with TRBJ1-6, with a weak D call TRBD1 (5 bases). In germline, CDR1 is LGHNA, CDR2 YSLEER. Trimming stripped 3 bases from V and 6 bases from J, with 12 bases between. The CDR3 spans 15 residues. CDR3 nucleotides: TGCGCCAGCAGCCAGGCTCTTAGGGGTAATTCACCCCTCCACTTT. Translation: CASSQALRGNSPLHF.

The chain carries TRBV19 and TRBJ2-7, with a possible D match to TRBD1 (6 bases). V was cut by 4 bases and J by 2 bases, with 12 bases left in between. This CDR3 spans 14 amino acids. Germline V gives CDR1 LNHDA, CDR2 SQIVND (reference sequence). In nucleotides, the CDR3 is TGTGCCAGTAGTACAGGGGTGAGCCCCTACGAGCAGTACTTC. Its protein product is CASSTGVSPYEQYF.

The V call is TRBV5-5, the J call TRBJ1-5, with D hard to call. CDR3 length: 18 amino acids. Trimming left V 0 bases short and J 3 bases short, with 19 bases between. Germline CDR1 reads SGHKS; CDR2 reads YYEKEE (reference sequence). DNA for the CDR3: TGTGCCAGCAGCTTGGTGGCACCCGGAGCCAGTAACAATCAGCCCCAGCATTTT. Protein product: CASSLVAPGASNNQPQHF.

This clone occurred a few times. V gene TRBV6-6 combines with J gene TRBJ2-7; 10 positions agree with TRBD1. Germline loops: CDR1 MNHNY, CDR2 SVGAGI (reference sequence). This CDR3 is 15 amino acids long. The J segment lost 2 bases and the V segment lost 5 bases, leaving 6 bases of the junction unmatched. Written as DNA, the CDR3 is TGTGCCAGCAGTCTTTACGGACAGGGGGCCTACGAGCAGTACTTC. Translating gives CASSLYGQGAYEQYF.

The rearrangement joins TRBV7-2 to TRBJ1-5, with D perhaps matching TRBD1 (5 bases). Germline CDR1 is SGHTA and CDR2 is FQGNSA. There are 16 residues in the CDR3. Trimming pared 3 bases from V and 1 base from J, leaving 13 bases between. The CDR3 protein is CASSFVGGGSNQPQHF. The CDR3 DNA follows: TGTGCCAGCAGCTTTGTCGGGGGGGGGAGCAATCAGCCCCAGCATTTT.

This chain links TRBV19 with TRBJ2-1, with 7 bases aligning to TRBD2. The CDR3 totals 14 residues. From germline, CDR1 is LNHDA and CDR2 SQIVND (reference sequence). Trimming at V came to 5 bases and at J to 9 bases, leaving 10 bases not matched to a gene. The CDR3: CASSGRDYSFEQFF. CDR3 DNA sequence: TGTGCCAGTAGTGGCCGGGACTACTCCTTTGAGCAGTTCTTC.

CDR3 sequence: CATSDWGPSGSVDTQYF. DNA for the CDR3: TGTGCCACCAGTGACTGGGGGCCTAGCGGGAGTGTAGATACGCAGTATTTT. The chain employs TRBV24-1 and TRBJ2-3; 10 nucleotides line up with TRBD2. CDR1 is KGHDR, CDR2 SFDVKD, per germline. This CDR3 has 17 residues. V shed 4 bases, J shed 5 bases, and the junction held 11 bases outside the gene matches.

The chain uses TRBV18 and TRBJ2-1, with TRBD2 matching 9 bases. CDR3 length: 14 amino acids. J gave up 9 bases and V 2 bases, and 5 bases lay outside the gene matches. The germline gives CDR1 KGHSH, CDR2 LQKENI. CDR3 loop: CASSPGGGAREQFF. CDR3 nucleotide sequence: TGTGCCAGCTCACCAGGCGGGGGGGCTCGTGAGCAGTTCTTC. The variable domain in full, with the rest retrieved from reference TRBV18 and TRBJ2-1, is NAGVMQNPRHLVRRRGQEARLRCSPMKGHSHVYWYRQLPEEGLKFMVYLQKENIIDESGMPKERFSAEFPKEGPSILRIQQVVRGDSAAYFCASSPGGGAREQFFGPGTRLTVL.

The chain employs TRBV19 and TRBJ2-1; 9 bases are shared with TRBD2. The CDR3 consists of 11 residues. From germline, CDR1 is LNHDA and CDR2 SQIVND (reference sequence). The trim removed 10 bases at V and 9 bases at J, leaving 4 bases unmatched. The CDR3 DNA reads TGTGCCACAACTAGCGGGTTTGAGCAGTTCTTC. This encodes CATTSGFEQFF.